Presented here are 27 T cell receptor beta chains from one specimen sequenced in a study of T-cell memory formation after mild COVID-19. TCRdb used MiXCR to reprocess the 5' RACE reads, holding one entry per CDR3 protein. Counted here are some 450,000 distinct CDR3 sequences, 20% occurring once; the ten biggest clones make up roughly 8.4%. The material sequenced was PBMCs or a T cell subset sorted from them (not recorded which). These receptors all stem from an adult woman who had mild COVID-19 (a few samples of this study predate the infection). Cell type and time point are not known.

This clonotype was seen only a few times. The gene calls are TRBV2 and TRBJ2-1; no clear D. Trimming removed 8 bases at V and 10 bases at J, with 12 bases between. The V gene's germline CDR1 is SNHLY and CDR2 FYNNEI. The CDR3 covers 11 residues. The CDR3 DNA reads as TGTGCCAGCTACTTGTTCCCCGAGCAGTTCTTC. Translating gives CASYLFPEQFF. Full variable domain (rest looked up from reference TRBV2 and TRBJ2-1): EPEVTQTPSHQVTQMGQEVILRCVPISNHLYFYWYRQILGQKVEFLVSFYNNEISEKSEIFDDQFSVERPDGSNFTLKIRSTKLEDSAMYFCASYLFPEQFFGPGTRLTVL.

In this sample, this clonotype turned up a few times. The gene calls are TRBV3-1 and TRBJ2-5; D unresolved. The CDR3 totals 13 residues. Germline V gene lookup returns CDR1 LGHDT and CDR2 YNNKEL (reference sequence). Trimming stripped 2 bases from V and 7 bases from J, with 11 bases between. CDR3 sequence (DNA): TGTGCCAGCAGCCAACGGACCCGAGGGACCCAGTACTTC. The encoded protein is CASSQRTRGTQYF.

The V and J genes are TRBV19 and TRBJ2-3; no reliable D call. Looked up from germline, CDR1 is LNHDA and CDR2 is SQIVND (reference sequence). The CDR3 consists of 16 residues. The V end was cut by 6 bases, the J end by 0 bases, with 16 bases between. The CDR3 DNA sequence: TGTGCCAGTAGACCTATCTACACTCCTAGCACAGATACGCAGTATTTT. This codes for CASRPIYTPSTDTQYF. The full variable domain, in which reference TRBV19 and TRBJ2-3 provide the parts outside the CDR3, is DGGITQSPKYLFRKEGQNVTLSCEQNLNHDAMYWYRQDPGQGLRLIYYSQIVNDFQKGDIAEGYSVSREKKESFPLTVTSAQKNPTAFYLCASRPIYTPSTDTQYFGPGTRLTVL.

This clonotype was counted a few times. This chain connects TRBV5-1 to TRBJ2-3; TRBD2 aligns across 7 bases. The CDR3 loop spans 15 amino acids. Germline V gives CDR1 SGHRS, CDR2 YFSETQ. J was trimmed by 3 bases and V by 2 bases; bases with no gene match: 6. CDR3 in amino acids: CASSLITSETDTQYF. For the CDR3, the DNA is TGCGCCAGCAGCTTAATCACTAGCGAGACAGATACGCAGTATTTT.

The chain employs TRBV20-1 and TRBJ2-3; 7 bases line up with TRBD1. Germline V lookup: CDR1 DFQATT, CDR2 SNEGSKA (reference sequence). Germline trimming cut 1 base from V and 4 bases from J; bases unmatched to any gene: 8. This CDR3 has 15 residues. In nucleotides, the CDR3 is TGCAGTGCTAGAGCGTGGACAGGCAAGGCAGATACGCAGTATTTT. Protein product: CSARAWTGKADTQYF.

This clonotype appeared a few times. The V call is TRBV5-1, the J call TRBJ1-1; unclear D gene. The CDR3 sequence is 12 residues long. Germline V gene lookup returns CDR1 SGHRS and CDR2 YFSETQ. V dropped 4 bases and J dropped 5 bases, with 9 bases sitting between them. Written as DNA, the CDR3 is TGCGCCAGCAGCGAACCTGGGACTGAAGCTTTCTTT. It encodes CASSEPGTEAFF.

V and J are TRBV7-9 and TRBJ1-2; 12 nucleotides match TRBD1. Trimming took 6 bases from V and 4 from J; bases not matched to a gene: 9. The CDR3 runs 16 residues. Germline-derived CDR1 and CDR2 are SEHNR and FQNEAQ (reference sequence). CDR3 nucleotides: TGTGCCAGCAGAAGCTCCGGGACAGGGGGCAGCTATGGCTACACCTTC. Protein: CASRSSGTGGSYGYTF.

This clonotype was observed a handful of times. The V and J genes are TRBV20-1 and TRBJ2-7; the D gene is possibly TRBD1 (5 bases). Germline V lookup: CDR1 DFQATT, CDR2 SNEGSKA (reference sequence). CDR3 length equals 14 residues. The CDR3 DNA sequence: TGCTCCCCTCAGGGCAGGGCCCCACCCTACGAGCAGTACTTC. Its protein is CSPQGRAPPYEQYF.

The chain couples TRBV30 to TRBJ1-1; the D is unclear. Trimming shortened V by 3 bases and J by 8 bases, and 13 bases separated the two germline ends. The CDR3 has 12 residues. The germline V gene has CDR1 GTSNPN and CDR2 SVGIG (reference sequence). The CDR3 region is CAWRWEGLEAFF. In DNA, the CDR3 is TGTGCCTGGAGGTGGGAGGGTTTAGAAGCTTTCTTT.

This chain uses TRBV7-8 with TRBJ2-1, with D unclear. CDR3 length equals 16 residues. Trimming took off 3 bases at V and 4 bases at J, with 16 bases between the two ends. From germline, CDR1 is SGHVS and CDR2 FQNEAQ. The DNA of the CDR3 is TGTGCCAGCAGCTTCCCACTCCGACGGGCGTACAATGAGCAGTTCTTC. Amino acids: CASSFPLRRAYNEQFF. Full variable domain (rest looked up from reference TRBV7-8 and TRBJ2-1): GAGVSQSPRYKVAKRGQDVALRCDPISGHVSLFWYQQALGQGPEFLTYFQNEAQLDKSGLPSDRFFAERPEGSVSTLKIQRTQQEDSAVYLCASSFPLRRAYNEQFFGPGTRLTVL.

The chain employs TRBV2 and TRBJ1-2; 8 bases line up with TRBD1. The germline CDR1 and CDR2 sequences are SNHLY and FYNNEI. This CDR3 is 15 amino acids long. The V gene end was trimmed by 2 bases and the J gene end by 3 bases; junction bases not matched to a gene: 5. Here the CDR3 reads CASSENRGSHYGYTF. The DNA for the CDR3 is TGTGCCAGCAGTGAAAACAGGGGGTCGCACTATGGCTACACCTTC.

This chain uses TRBV30 with TRBJ2-6; 7 bases fit TRBD1. The ends lost 2 bases at V and 0 bases at J; junction bases unmatched: 13. Germline CDR1 GTSNPN, CDR2 SVGIG (reference sequence). CDR3 size: 19 residues. The CDR3 spells CAWSLERDSGLSGANVLTF. The DNA for the CDR3 is TGTGCCTGGAGTCTGGAACGGGACAGCGGACTCTCTGGGGCCAACGTCCTGACTTTC.

The V call is TRBV13, the J call TRBJ2-7; TRBD2 aligns across 12 bases. V trimming: 5 bases; J trimming: 4 bases; junction bases outside the gene matches: 9. This CDR3 contains 16 residues. In germline, CDR1 is PRHDT, CDR2 FYEKMQ (reference sequence). The CDR3 DNA follows: TGTGCCAGCAGCGCACGAGGGGGGACTAGCGGGTACGAGCAGTACTTC. Translation: CASSARGGTSGYEQYF.

The V call is TRBV5-5, the J call TRBJ2-7; D is perhaps TRBD2 (6 bases). The CDR3 has 15 residues. V lost 4 bases to trimming and J lost 3 bases, with 17 bases between them. Germline V gene lookup returns CDR1 SGHKS and CDR2 YYEKEE (reference sequence). CDR3 bases: TGTGCCAGCAGCCTCAGACTAGGCGGGGACTACGAGCAGTACTTC. Translation: CASSLRLGGDYEQYF. Full variable domain (missing parts from reference TRBV5-5 and TRBJ2-7): DAGVTQSPTHLIKTRGQQVTLRCSPISGHKSVSWYQQVLGQGPQFIFQYYEKEERGRGNFPDRFSARQFPNYSSELNVNALLLGDSALYLCASSLRLGGDYEQYFGPGTRLTVT.

This clonotype was observed a few times. CDR3 in amino acids: CASGGPGQQISPLHF. CDR3 sequence (DNA): TGTGCCAGCGGGGGACCGGGACAGCAAATTTCACCCCTCCACTTT. The V gene is TRBV28, the J gene TRBJ1-6, with 7 positions matching TRBD1. Germline V gene sequence: CDR1 MDHEN, CDR2 SYDVKM. The trim removed 8 bases at V and 9 bases at J, leaving 13 bases unmatched. This CDR3 contains 15 residues.

This clonotype showed up just a few times. The chain joins TRBV2 to TRBJ2-7; D possibly corresponds to TRBD2 (6 bases). The CDR3 has 14 amino acids. With 4 bases removed from V and 1 base from J, the gap between germline ends came to 11 bases. Germline CDR1 and CDR2: SNHLY and FYNNEI. The CDR3 DNA sequence: TGTGCCAGCAGTGGGTCTAGCGCATCCTACGAGCAGTACTTC. It encodes CASSGSSASYEQYF.

The chain employs TRBV20-1 and TRBJ2-7; 7 bases are a match to TRBD1. V was clipped by 3 bases and J by 3 bases; unmatched bases: 2. The CDR3 length is 12 residues. In germline, CDR1 is DFQATT, CDR2 SNEGSKA (reference sequence). The CDR3 loop is CSASPGGYEQYF. In nucleotides, the CDR3 is TGCAGTGCTAGCCCAGGGGGCTACGAGCAGTACTTC.

The rearrangement uses TRBV10-3 and TRBJ2-1; 7 bases map to TRBD1. V dropped 8 bases and J dropped 10; count of bases not matched to a gene: 8. CDR3 length: 12 residues. Germline V gene lookup returns CDR1 ENHRY and CDR2 SYGVKD. CDR3 protein: CAIGRQGREQFF. The CDR3 bases are TGTGCCATCGGCAGACAGGGCCGCGAGCAGTTCTTC.

This clonotype appeared a few times. The rearrangement links TRBV24-1 to TRBJ2-5; weak D call: TRBD1 (5 bases). CDR3 size: 15 residues. V was pared by 4 bases and J by 5 bases, with 16 bases between. Germline-derived CDR1 and CDR2 are KGHDR and SFDVKD. The CDR3 reads CATSDPNAGMETQYF. CDR3 nucleotide sequence: TGTGCCACCAGTGACCCGAACGCAGGGATGGAGACCCAGTACTTC.

The V and J genes are TRBV5-6 and TRBJ2-7, with 9 bases fitting TRBD1. The CDR3 covers 15 residues. CDR1 is SGHDT, CDR2 YYEEEE, per germline. The V and J ends lost 3 bases and 3 bases, in that order; junction bases with no gene match: 7. CDR3 bases: TGTGCCAGCAGCTGGGGGACAGGGCCTTACTACGAGCAGTACTTC. This codes for CASSWGTGPYYEQYF.

The chain recombines TRBV5-1 with TRBJ2-1; D uncertain. The length of the CDR3 is 14 residues. V was cut by 4 bases and J by 8 bases, with 16 bases left in between. The germline gives CDR1 SGHRS, CDR2 YFSETQ. CDR3 amino acids: CASSRMSLGDEQFF. The CDR3 nucleotides read TGCGCCAGCAGCCGGATGTCCCTTGGCGATGAGCAGTTCTTC. The full variable domain, with the rest looked up from reference TRBV5-1 and TRBJ2-1, is KAGVTQTPRYLIKTRGQQVTLSCSPISGHRSVSWYQQTPGQGLQFLFEYFSETQRNKGNFPGRFSGRQFSNSRSEMNVSTLELGDSALYLCASSRMSLGDEQFFGPGTRLTVL.

The V call is TRBV21-1, the J call TRBJ2-7; the table calls TRBD2, which could not be checked here. TRBV21-1 is a listed pseudogene. The CDR3 runs 17 residues. The CDR3 spells CASSKARLAGVSYEQYF. The CDR3 DNA reads as TGTGCCAGCAGCAAAGCGAGGCTAGCGGGAGTCTCCTACGAGCAGTACTTC.

The V call is TRBV6-2 or TRBV6-3, the J call TRBJ2-1, with TRBD2 matching over 8 bases. V was pared by 4 bases and J by 12 bases, with 5 bases of the junction left unmatched. The length of the CDR3 is 12 residues. Germline V CDR1 and CDR2: MNHEY, SVGEGT. The CDR3, as DNA: TGTGCCAGCAGTTCCGTAGCGGGAACGCAGTTCTTC. It translates to CASSSVAGTQFF.

This clonotype was found a few times. The J gene is TRBJ2-3, the V gene TRBV12-3 or TRBV12-4, with a tentative D call TRBD2 (6 bases). Trimming pared 0 bases from V and 7 bases from J, leaving 17 bases between. The CDR3 is made up of 16 amino acids. The CDR3 loop reads CASSLAAGKMGNTQYF. The CDR3 region has the DNA TGTGCCAGCAGTTTAGCGGCGGGGAAGATGGGAAATACGCAGTATTTT.

V is TRBV12-3 or TRBV12-4 and J is TRBJ1-5; D is uncertain. The CDR3 is 13 amino acids. V gave up 6 bases and J gave up 4 bases, with 10 bases separating them. The CDR3 sequence is CASSPSTNQPQHF. For the CDR3, the DNA is TGTGCCAGCAGCCCCAGCACAAATCAGCCCCAGCATTTT.

The CDR3 region has the DNA TGTGCCACCAGTGATACGCGGTGGGGGACGGCGAACACCGGGGAGCTGTTTTTT. Residues: CATSDTRWGTANTGELFF. The chain links TRBV24-1 to TRBJ2-2, with D possibly being TRBD1 or TRBD2 (5 bases each). This CDR3 is 18 amino acids long. V dropped 3 bases and J dropped 0 bases, with 16 bases sitting between them. Germline CDR1 is KGHDR and CDR2 is SFDVKD.

In DNA, the CDR3 is TGTGCCAGCAGCTTAAATGCAGGGAACACTGAAGCTTTCTTT. Protein sequence: CASSLNAGNTEAFF. The V and J genes are TRBV7-3 and TRBJ1-1; no reliable D call. The CDR3 totals 14 residues. Trimming cost V 1 base and J 1 base, with 7 bases left between them. The germline gives CDR1 SGHTA, CDR2 FQGTGA.